The rows below give T cell receptor beta chains drawn from one sample of a study of blood T cell repertoires in COVID-19. Produced via immunoSEQ multiplex PCR; TCRdb's table is partial and in-frame only. The data contain some 220,000 clones, over 80% of them singletons. The source material was peripheral blood. These receptors were collected from a woman aged 30 to 39 with COVID-19, enrolled during active disease. Each CDR3 is given with its conserved first and last residue. Each record gives: clone size, J gene, V gene, D gene, CDR3 DNA, CDR3 protein. The D gene is left open where the match is weak. Clone size is shown for a subset of rows, as once, few, many or a class of expanded clone.

- TRBJ2-1 TRBV4-3 - TGCGCCAGCAGCCCGAGGGTCCCCTACAATGAGCAGTTCTTC CASSPRVPYNEQFF
- TRBJ1-6 TRBV20-1 - TGCAGTGCCGTAGCTCCACCCCTCCACTTT CSAVAPPLHF
- TRBJ1-3 TRBV18 - TGTGCCAGCTCGCCTCCCGGGGGGGCCGGAAACACCATATATTTT CASSPPGGAGNTIYF
- TRBJ2-7 TRBV23-1 - TGCGCCAGCAGTCAAAACCATCACAGGAATTGCTACGAGCAGTACTTC CASSQNHHRNCYEQYF
- TRBJ1-5 TRBV29-1 TRBD1 TGCAGCGTTATACAGGGGAGCAATCAGCCCCAGCATTTT CSVIQGSNQPQHF
- TRBJ2-7 TRBV27 TRBD2 TGTGCCAGCAGGGATAGCGGGGTATCCTACGAGCAGTACTTC CASRDSGVSYEQYF
- TRBJ1-2 TRBV10-3 TRBD1 TGTGCCACCGGACAGGAGTATGGCTACACCTTC CATGQEYGYTF
few TRBJ1-5 TRBV6-6 - TGTGCCAGCATCCAAGGCCCCGCAGGGGATCAGCCCCAGCATTTT CASIQGPAGDQPQHF
- TRBJ2-7 TRBV6-6 TRBD1 TGTGCCAGTTCCATGGGACAGCCGGGCTACGAGCAGTACTTC CASSMGQPGYEQYF
few TRBJ1-5 TRBV6-5 TRBD1 TGTGCCAGCAGGTCCTCAGGGGGAAGCAATCAGCCCCAGCATTTT CASRSSGGSNQPQHF
once TRBJ2-1 TRBV6-5 TRBD2 TGTGCCAGCAGTTACCTCGGGCCCGGGGGGAATGAGCAGTTCTTC CASSYLGPGGNEQFF
- TRBJ2-7 TRBV7-9 - TGTGCCAGCAGCTCGGGGGTCCAGGGCGCTGGCGAGCAGTACTTC CASSSGVQGAGEQYF
- TRBJ2-7 TRBV4-3 - TGCGCCAGCAGCCAAGACCTGGCGACAGCCTACGAGCAGTACTTC CASSQDLATAYEQYF
- TRBJ1-2 TRBV19 - TGTGCCAGTAGCCCGGGGGGATGGGGCTACACCTTC CASSPGGWGYTF
- TRBJ1-2 TRBV19 - TGTGCCAGTAGTCCGAAGACAGGCCCAAACTATGGCTACACCTTC CASSPKTGPNYGYTF